The next 29 T cell receptor beta chains were all read from a single sample in a study of PD-1 blockade in classical Hodgkin lymphoma. Here immunoSEQ multiplex PCR was the method, and the copy in TCRdb shows in-frame clones only, minus some. The sample shows 20,000 to 25,000 clones, approximately 69% of them seen only once. All patients experienced relapse after autologous stem cell transplantation, and brentuximab vedotin exposure was variable. The sample here was peripheral blood mononuclear cells (PBMCs), taken at baseline. All receptors derive from a human donor with classical Hodgkin lymphoma.

V is TRBV19 and J is TRBJ1-4, with D possibly matching TRBD1 (5 bases). CDR3 size: 15 residues. The germline gives CDR1 LNHDA, CDR2 SQIVND (reference sequence). V lost 3 bases and J lost 2, with 10 bases in between. DNA for the CDR3: TGTGCCAGTAGTATTATCCGGGGGACTAATGAAAAACTGTTTTTT. Protein: CASSIIRGTNEKLFF.

J is TRBJ1-5 and V is TRBV19; no reliable D call. Trimming shortened V by 1 base and J by 1 base, and 11 bases separated the two germline ends. Germline CDR1 is LNHDA and CDR2 is SQIVND (reference sequence). The length of the CDR3 is 16 residues. CDR3 bases: TGTGCCAGTAGTATAGGCAGGTCTCGCAGCAATCAGCCCCAGCATTTT. Translated: CASSIGRSRSNQPQHF.

The gene calls are TRBV19 and TRBJ2-7; D unresolved. This CDR3 has 14 amino acids. Trimming shortened V by 5 bases and J by 5 bases, and 16 bases separated the two germline ends. The V gene's germline CDR1 is LNHDA and CDR2 SQIVND (reference sequence). CDR3 region: CASSAVGSPHEQYF. The DNA of the CDR3 is TGTGCCAGTAGTGCGGTTGGCAGCCCGCACGAGCAGTACTTC.

The V gene is TRBV10-2, the J gene TRBJ1-2, with D possibly matching TRBD1 (5 bases). V was pared by 2 bases and J by 8 bases, with 12 bases between. Germline V gives CDR1 WSHSY, CDR2 SAAADI. CDR3 length: 13 amino acids. CDR3 protein: CASSEDPQGGYTF. CDR3 nucleotides: TGCGCCAGCAGTGAGGATCCCCAGGGCGGCTACACCTTC.

In this sample, this clone turned up once. The chain has TRBV9 and TRBJ1-1, with a tentative D call TRBD1 (6 bases). Germline-derived CDR1 and CDR2 are SGDLS and YYNGEE. V gave up 0 bases and J gave up 6 bases, with 18 bases separating them. The CDR3 runs to 16 residues. This CDR3 reads CASSVGTGPNSAEAFF. CDR3 nucleotides: TGTGCCAGCAGCGTAGGTACAGGGCCCAACTCAGCTGAAGCTTTCTTT.

The gene calls are TRBV9 and TRBJ1-2, with 8 bases aligning to TRBD1. After removal of 4 bases from V and 3 bases from J, the junction contained 11 bases not matched to a gene. Germline V gene lookup returns CDR1 SGDLS and CDR2 YYNGEE. This CDR3 has 16 residues. The CDR3 protein is CASSYRGSFPHYGYTF. CDR3 nucleotides: TGTGCCAGCAGCTACAGGGGGTCCTTTCCCCACTATGGCTACACCTTC. Full variable domain (rest looked up from reference TRBV9 and TRBJ1-2): DSGVTQTPKHLITATGQRVTLRCSPRSGDLSVYWYQQSLDQGLQFLIQYYNGEERAKGNILERFSAQQFPDLHSELNLSSLELGDSALYFCASSYRGSFPHYGYTFGSGTRLTVV.

CDR3 nucleotide sequence: TGTGCCAGCTCACCACCAGGGGCCTACGAGCAGTACTTC. This sequence encodes CASSPPGAYEQYF. This chain uses TRBV18 with TRBJ2-7; a weak D match, TRBD1 (5 bases). V was clipped by 0 bases and J by 2 bases, with 5 bases between them. From germline, CDR1 is KGHSH and CDR2 LQKENI. The CDR3 is 13 amino acids.

The V gene is TRBV7-2, the J gene TRBJ2-3; D remains ambiguous. Germline CDR1 and CDR2: SGHTA and FQGNSA. This CDR3 spans 14 amino acids. V lost 5 bases to trimming and J lost 6 bases, with 15 bases between them. CDR3 sequence (DNA): TGTGCCAGCAGCCCCTCGACCACGCGGGATACGCAGTATTTT. Its translation: CASSPSTTRDTQYF.

This chain joins TRBV27 and TRBJ1-3; no clear D gene. This CDR3 is 14 amino acids long. The V and J ends lost 4 bases and 7 bases respectively, with 14 bases between them. Germline CDR1 reads MNHEY; CDR2 reads SMNVEV (reference sequence). The CDR3 DNA reads TGTGCCAGCAGTTCCCCCCTGAACCCCAACACCATATATTTT. Translated: CASSSPLNPNTIYF.

This rearrangement joins TRBV9 to TRBJ2-3, with D perhaps TRBD2 (5 bases). The CDR3 is 14 residues long. Trimming removed 1 base from V and 3 bases from J, with 9 bases in between. Germline CDR1 reads SGDLS; CDR2 reads YYNGEE. CDR3 sequence reads: CASSVSPGTDTQYF. CDR3 bases: TGTGCCAGCAGCGTATCACCGGGGACAGATACGCAGTATTTT. The whole variable domain, remainder taken from reference TRBV9 and TRBJ2-3, is DSGVTQTPKHLITATGQRVTLRCSPRSGDLSVYWYQQSLDQGLQFLIQYYNGEERAKGNILERFSAQQFPDLHSELNLSSLELGDSALYFCASSVSPGTDTQYFGPGTRLTVL.

The DNA of the CDR3 is TGTGCCAGCAGCTCCGGGACGGCGGCCGGTCAGCCCCAGCATTTT. This translates into CASSSGTAAGQPQHF. The chain is built from TRBV7-9 and TRBJ1-5, with D possibly being TRBD1 (5 bases). This CDR3 has 15 residues. Looked up from germline, CDR1 is SEHNR and CDR2 is FQNEAQ (reference sequence). Trimming stripped 4 bases from V and 6 bases from J, with 16 bases between.

The chain couples TRBV6-5 to TRBJ2-1; D possibly matches TRBD1 or TRBD2 (5 bases each). Trimming pared 3 bases from V and 7 bases from J, leaving 16 bases between. The germline CDR1 and CDR2 sequences are MNHEY and SVGAGI. CDR3 length: 15 residues. DNA of the CDR3: TGTGCCAGCAGTTATACGTCTAATGAGGGGAATGAGCAGTTCTTC. Translating gives CASSYTSNEGNEQFF.

This clone was found once. In nucleotides, the CDR3 is TGTGCCAGCGGGGACCGACGCTATGGCTACACCTTC. It yields the protein CASGDRRYGYTF. The V gene is TRBV6-6, the J gene TRBJ1-2; TRBD1 might be the D (5 bases). The CDR3 spans 12 residues. V lost 8 bases, J lost 4 bases, and 11 bases lay in between. Germline assignment: CDR1 MNHNY and CDR2 SVGAGI (reference sequence).

This clone was seen only a few times. The chain combines TRBV9 with TRBJ2-1, with D possibly called TRBD1 or TRBD2 (6 bases each). This CDR3 region has 15 residues. Trimming cost V 0 bases and J 3 bases, with 10 bases left between them. The germline CDR1 and CDR2 sequences are SGDLS and YYNGEE. The DNA of the CDR3 is TGTGCCAGCAGCGTAGAACAGGGAGGCTACAATGAGCAGTTCTTC. Encoded protein: CASSVEQGGYNEQFF.

The sample holds a few counts of this clone. The gene calls are TRBV5-4 and TRBJ1-1; no firm D call. Trimming cost V 4 bases and J 3 bases, with 7 bases left between them. The germline CDR1 and CDR2 sequences are SGHNT and YYREEE (reference sequence). This CDR3 comprises 12 residues. The CDR3 protein is CASSQVHTEAFF. The DNA of the CDR3 is TGTGCCAGCAGCCAGGTACACACTGAAGCTTTCTTT.

This chain connects TRBV5-4 to TRBJ2-1; no firm D call. This CDR3 has 12 amino acids. Between the trimmed V and J ends, which lost 3 bases and 2 bases, there was a span of 3 bases. Germline values: CDR1 SGHNT, CDR2 YYREEE (reference sequence). DNA of the CDR3: TGTGCCAGCAGCTCCACCTACAATGAGCAGTTCTTC. Translation: CASSSTYNEQFF.

This clone was recorded only once. V and J are TRBV5-6 and TRBJ1-6; TRBD1 matches at 8 bases. J was trimmed by 9 bases and V by 0 bases; bases with no gene match: 14. The CDR3 is made up of 18 amino acids. Per the germline V gene, CDR1 is SGHDT and CDR2 is YYEEEE. The CDR3 DNA follows: TGTGCCAGCAGCTTGGAGGCAGGGGGCACGGGGATCGGTTCACCCCTCCACTTT. Translated: CASSLEAGGTGIGSPLHF. Variable domain in full (rest from reference TRBV5-6 and TRBJ1-6): DAGVTQSPTHLIKTRGQQVTLRCSPKSGHDTVSWYQQALGQGPQFIFQYYEEEERQRGNFPDRFSGHQFPNYSSELNVNALLLGDSALYLCASSLEAGGTGIGSPLHFGNGTRLTVT.

The chain uses TRBV14 and TRBJ2-5; D not resolved. Trimming shortened V by 0 bases and J by 5 bases, and 7 bases separated the two germline ends. This CDR3 has 13 residues. From germline, CDR1 is SGHDN and CDR2 FVKESK. CDR3 region: CASSQEWRETQYF. CDR3 sequence (DNA): TGTGCCAGCAGCCAAGAATGGCGGGAGACCCAGTACTTC.

V is TRBV30 and J is TRBJ2-4; weak D call: TRBD1 (6 bases). In germline, CDR1 is GTSNPN, CDR2 SVGIG (reference sequence). The CDR3 loop spans 13 amino acids. The V end lost 4 bases, the J end lost 15 bases, and 22 bases lay between the germline ends. CDR3 in DNA: TGTGCCTGGATTTCTCCGGGACACATAAAGGGGTACTTC. Its translation: CAWISPGHIKGYF.

In its sample, this clone was seen once. J is TRBJ2-7 and V is TRBV6-5; D uncertain. The V gene lost 2 bases and the J gene lost 7 bases, with 12 bases spanning the gap. The CDR3 length is 13 residues. Germline CDR1 reads MNHEY; CDR2 reads SVGAGI. CDR3 loop: CASSYGVAGEQYF. Here the CDR3 DNA reads TGTGCCAGCAGTTACGGGGTCGCCGGAGAGCAGTACTTC.

The rearrangement joins TRBV30 to TRBJ2-3; tentatively, D is TRBD1 (6 bases). There are 13 residues in the CDR3. V was clipped by 1 base and J by 4 bases, with 9 bases between them. In germline, CDR1 is GTSNPN, CDR2 SVGIG (reference sequence). CDR3 amino acids: CAWSGRGSDTQYF. The CDR3, as DNA: TGTGCCTGGAGTGGCAGGGGATCAGATACGCAGTATTTT. The full variable domain, with the rest looked up from reference TRBV30 and TRBJ2-3, is SQTIHQWPATLVQPVGSPLSLECTVEGTSNPNLYWYRQAAGRGLQLLFYSVGIGQISSEVPQNLSASRPQDRQFILSSKKLLLSDSGFYLCAWSGRGSDTQYFGPGTRLTVL.

The chain's CDR3 is CASSDPGTDPSTDTQYF. For the CDR3, the DNA is TGTGCCAGCAGTGACCCGGGGACAGATCCTAGCACAGATACGCAGTATTTT. The chain is built from TRBV6-4 and TRBJ2-3; 7 positions match TRBD1. Germline loops: CDR1 MRHNA, CDR2 SNTAGT. V was clipped by 2 bases and J by 0 bases; unmatched bases: 8. The CDR3 has 17 residues.

The table lists this clone with a count of one. The rearrangement uses TRBV10-2 and TRBJ1-1; 7 bases are shared with TRBD1. Germline V CDR1 and CDR2: WSHSY, SAAADI. The CDR3 has 16 amino acids. The J segment lost 1 base and the V segment lost 3 bases, leaving 8 bases of the junction unmatched. Written as DNA, the CDR3 is TGCGCCAGCAGTGACGGGACTCCAGGGGGGAACACTGAAGCTTTCTTT. Translated, it gives CASSDGTPGGNTEAFF.

This clone was observed once. J is TRBJ2-7 and V is TRBV27; no reliable D call. This CDR3 is 13 amino acids long. V was pared by 3 bases and J by 2 bases, with 8 bases between. Germline assignment: CDR1 MNHEY and CDR2 SMNVEV (reference sequence). CDR3 loop: CASSFRRTYEQYF. Written as DNA, the CDR3 is TGTGCCAGCAGTTTTCGCAGGACCTACGAGCAGTACTTC.

This chain connects TRBV4-1 to TRBJ1-4, with a weak D call TRBD1 (5 bases). CDR1 and CDR2 from the germline V gene are MGHRA and YSYEKL. Trimming cost V 0 bases and J 8 bases, with 16 bases left between them. This CDR3 region has 16 residues. The CDR3 coding sequence is TGCGCCAGCAGCCAAGAGGGGCAGAACGTTCCGGAAAAACTGTTTTTT. Its protein product is CASSQEGQNVPEKLFF.

The rearrangement uses TRBV4-1 and TRBJ2-1; TRBD2 matches 7 bases. With 4 bases clipped from V and 4 bases from J, the junction kept 10 bases outside the gene matches. CDR1 and CDR2 from the germline V gene are MGHRA and YSYEKL. This CDR3 is built from 16 residues. The CDR3 coding sequence is TGCGCCAGCAGCCCAATCGTGGCTAGCGGATACAATGAGCAGTTCTTC. Translated, it gives CASSPIVASGYNEQFF.

This clone appeared once. The chain recombines TRBV6-6 with TRBJ1-5, with 7 positions matching TRBD1. V shed 5 bases and J 5 bases; nucleotides not matched to a gene: 6. Germline CDR1 and CDR2: MNHNY and SVGAGI (reference sequence). This CDR3 has 14 residues. The CDR3 DNA follows: TGTGCCAGCAGTAGACAGGGAGGGGATCAGCCCCAGCATTTT. Protein product: CASSRQGGDQPQHF.

The genes are TRBV19 and TRBJ1-4, with TRBD1 identical over 9 bases. J was trimmed by 7 bases and V by 10 bases; bases with no gene match: 13. The CDR3 extends over 15 amino acids. CDR1 is LNHDA, CDR2 SQIVND, per germline (reference sequence). This CDR3 is CATRPGGTGFEKLFF. The CDR3 nucleotides read TGTGCCACCCGCCCCGGCGGGACAGGGTTTGAAAAACTGTTTTTT.

The chain has TRBV10-3 and TRBJ2-3; D not resolved. Trimming took off 0 bases at V and 0 bases at J, with 7 bases between the two ends. Germline values: CDR1 ENHRY, CDR2 SYGVKD. The CDR3 covers 15 residues. The CDR3 sequence is CAISESGFSTDTQYF. CDR3 in DNA: TGTGCCATCAGTGAGTCGGGATTTAGCACAGATACGCAGTATTTT.